This TCR beta chain was sequenced during a study of T cells expressing NK-cell markers. TCRdb reprocessed the 5' RACE reads, keeping one entry per CDR3 protein, no DNA. This specimen shows 400,000 or so distinct CDR3 sequences; the ten leading clones hold approximately 12%. The CDR3 runs 16 residues. Germline assignment: CDR1 SEHNR and CDR2 FQNEAQ (reference sequence). The sequenced sample consisted of blood T cells: a sorted CD56 or NKG2C T cell subset, CD4+ or CD8+ T cells, or bulk PBMC T cells (not recorded which). This chain connects TRBV7-9 to TRBJ2-7; TCRdb's D call, TRBD1, is unchecked because there is no DNA. This sequence was found in a woman in her fifties or sixties in good health. The CDR3 region is CASSSPEAGETYEQYF.